A single sample gave rise to the 24 T cell receptor beta chains below, sequenced in a study of beta chain features in type 1 diabetes. General study results and limits: Shortening of TCRB CDR3s, moderate but significant, appeared in all four CD4+ subsets of Type 1 diabetes patients.

Reverse transcribing all isolated RNA meant expressed TCRB transcripts were sequenced. TCRdb's copy holds only in-frame clones and misses some; the assay was immunoSEQ multiplex PCR. This sample has 550,000 to 850,000 clones; roughly 12% occur once, and the top ten carry 0.022%. No antigen is known for these receptors. Sequenced: naive CD4+ T cells from blood. The source is a man aged 18-30 years with type 1 diabetes.

This clone was detected a few times. The chain uses TRBV25-1 and TRBJ1-1; D unclear. The V end was cut by 6 bases, the J end by 1 base, with 9 bases between. The CDR3 loop spans 13 amino acids. Germline loops: CDR1 MGHDK, CDR2 SYGVNS. The CDR3, as DNA: TGTGCCAGCAGCATGGGTAAGAACACTGAAGCTTTCTTT. Translation gives CASSMGKNTEAFF.

This clone was seen a handful of times. This rearrangement joins TRBV2 to TRBJ2-7; D might be TRBD2 (6 bases). Deletions cut 6 bases from V and 4 bases from J, with 19 bases between. This CDR3 comprises 15 residues. Germline CDR1 and CDR2: SNHLY and FYNNEI. CDR3 sequence reads: CASRETSQVGYEQYF. DNA of the CDR3: TGTGCCAGCAGAGAGACTAGTCAAGTCGGTTACGAGCAGTACTTC.

The chain uses TRBV28 and TRBJ2-1; D might be TRBD2 (5 bases). Looked up from germline, CDR1 is MDHEN and CDR2 is SYDVKM. With 3 bases removed from V and 0 bases from J, the gap between germline ends came to 9 bases. The CDR3 is made up of 15 amino acids. The CDR3: CASSFPSISYNEQFF. The DNA for the CDR3 is TGTGCCAGCAGTTTCCCTAGCATCTCCTACAATGAGCAGTTCTTC. The whole variable domain, remainder taken from reference TRBV28 and TRBJ2-1, is DVKVTQSSRYLVKRTGEKVFLECVQDMDHENMFWYRQDPGLGLRLIYFSYDVKMKEKGDIPEGYSVSREKKERFSLILESASTNQTSMYLCASSFPSISYNEQFFGPGTRLTVL.

This clone came up a few times. The chain uses TRBV30 and TRBJ1-1, with D possibly TRBD1 on 6 matching bases. V was pared by 2 bases and J by 1 base, with 11 bases between. The germline CDR1 and CDR2 sequences are GTSNPN and SVGIG (reference sequence). This CDR3 has 14 amino acids. In DNA, the CDR3 is TGTGCCTGGAGTCCGAGGGGGAAGAACACTGAAGCTTTCTTT. This codes for CAWSPRGKNTEAFF.

The chain recombines TRBV7-2 with TRBJ2-1, with 7 bases that match TRBD1. The CDR3 length is 13 residues. Germline trimming cut 6 bases from V and 6 bases from J; bases unmatched to any gene: 5. Germline loops: CDR1 SGHTA, CDR2 FQGNSA. CDR3 sequence: CASSKGQSNEQFF. The CDR3 DNA reads TGTGCCAGCAGTAAGGGACAGAGCAATGAGCAGTTCTTC.

This sequence joins TRBV7-9 and TRBJ1-1; D is unresolved. V dropped 4 bases and J dropped 1 base, with 7 bases sitting between them. CDR1 and CDR2 from the germline V gene are SEHNR and FQNEAQ (reference sequence). CDR3 length: 13 amino acids. The CDR3 region is CASSWKENTEAFF. In DNA, the CDR3 is TGTGCCAGCAGCTGGAAGGAGAACACTGAAGCTTTCTTT.

There are many counts of this clone. The chain uses TRBV10-3 and TRBJ2-3; D is unclear. The germline gives CDR1 ENHRY, CDR2 SYGVKD. There are 14 residues in the CDR3. Trimming took off 3 bases at V and 0 bases at J, with 7 bases between the two ends. CDR3 region: CAISDSKSTDTQYF. CDR3 nucleotides: TGTGCCATCAGTGATAGTAAGAGCACAGATACGCAGTATTTT.

The chain has TRBV6-5 and TRBJ2-3; D assignment may be TRBD1 or TRBD2 (5 bases each). Germline V CDR1 and CDR2: MNHEY, SVGAGI. Between the trimmed V and J ends, which lost 6 bases and 8 bases, there was a span of 15 bases. This CDR3 comprises 13 residues. In DNA, the CDR3 is TGTGCCAGCAGGAGGGACGGTGGAGGTACGCAGTATTTT. Its translation: CASRRDGGGTQYF.

This clone came up a few times. The chain couples TRBV6-6 to TRBJ2-7; perhaps TRBD1 as D (6 bases). V was cut by 4 bases and J by 3 bases, with 16 bases left in between. The CDR3 totals 15 residues. From germline, CDR1 is MNHNY and CDR2 SVGAGI (reference sequence). The CDR3 sequence: CASSLPQGRGYEQYF. The CDR3 DNA sequence: TGTGCCAGCAGTTTACCACAGGGACGGGGCTACGAGCAGTACTTC.

The sample holds a few counts of this clone. The gene calls are TRBV19 and TRBJ2-3; a weak D match, TRBD2 (6 bases). The CDR3 is 15 amino acids. Trimming removed 8 bases at V and 0 bases at J, with 15 bases between. Germline V gives CDR1 LNHDA, CDR2 SQIVND (reference sequence). The CDR3 loop reads CASALAGTSTDTQYF. The CDR3 DNA reads TGTGCCAGTGCTCTGGCGGGGACTAGCACAGATACGCAGTATTTT.

The rearrangement uses TRBV9 and TRBJ2-1; 9 bases are a match to TRBD2. With V trimmed by 2 bases and J by 5 bases, 5 bases remained unmatched. This CDR3 is 15 amino acids long. Per the germline V gene, CDR1 is SGDLS and CDR2 is YYNGEE. CDR3 DNA sequence: TGTGCCAGCAGCGTCGGACTAGCGCCTAACAATGAGCAGTTCTTC. Translation gives CASSVGLAPNNEQFF.

This clone has only a few counts. The chain employs TRBV10-3 and TRBJ1-1; perhaps TRBD1 as D (5 bases). The CDR3 sequence is 11 residues long. Trimming pared 10 bases from V and 8 bases from J, leaving 14 bases between. Germline CDR1 ENHRY, CDR2 SYGVKD. DNA of the CDR3: TGTGCCAGCGTGGGACTCCGCGAAGCTTTCTTT. Amino acids: CASVGLREAFF.

This clone showed up just a few times. The chain links TRBV29-1 to TRBJ2-5, with 9 bases lining up with TRBD1. The junction had 6 bases not matched to a gene; V was cut back by 7 bases and J by 3 bases. The CDR3 is 13 amino acids. CDR1 is SQVTM and CDR2 is ANQGSEA in the germline V gene. Here the CDR3 DNA reads TGCAGCGCCGTGACAGGGGGAGAAGAGACCCAGTACTTC. Protein sequence: CSAVTGGEETQYF. Full variable domain (remainder filled in from reference TRBV29-1 and TRBJ2-5): SAVISQKPSRDICQRGTSLTIQCQVDSQVTMMFWYRQQPGQSLTLIATANQGSEATYESGFVIDKFPISRPNLTFSTLTVSNMSPEDSSIYLCSAVTGGEETQYFGPGTRLLVL.

This clone was recorded a few times. The same CDR3 also results from other DNA sequences found in this sample. This chain uses TRBV10-3 with TRBJ2-5, with 8 bases aligning to TRBD1. J gave up 5 bases and V 4 bases, and 3 bases lay outside the gene matches. The germline CDR1 and CDR2 sequences are ENHRY and SYGVKD. This CDR3 comprises 13 residues. The CDR3 here is CAISAGGRETQYF. The CDR3 DNA follows: TGTGCCATCAGTGCAGGGGGCCGGGAGACCCAGTACTTC.

This clone was detected only a few times. DNA for the CDR3: TGTGCCAGCAGCCAAGATGGGAACGTTTACGAGCAGTACTTC. Translation: CASSQDGNVYEQYF. V and J are TRBV4-2 and TRBJ2-7; D ambiguous. Trimming left V 0 bases short and J 4 bases short, with 10 bases between. The length of the CDR3 is 14 residues. Germline assignment: CDR1 LGHNA and CDR2 YNFKEQ.

The rearrangement joins TRBV29-1 to TRBJ2-7; D is possibly TRBD1 (6 bases). The CDR3 runs 13 residues. Germline CDR1 and CDR2: SQVTM and ANQGSEA. V shed 3 bases and J shed 2 bases, with 11 bases lying between them. The chain's CDR3 is CSVDVTGTYEQYF. CDR3 DNA: TGCAGCGTTGATGTTACAGGGACCTACGAGCAGTACTTC.

J is TRBJ2-3 and V is TRBV5-1; TRBD1 is a possible D gene (8 bases). Germline CDR1 reads SGHRS; CDR2 reads YFSETQ. The CDR3 extends over 15 amino acids. The V end lost 4 bases, the J end lost 4 bases, and 16 bases lay between the germline ends. In nucleotides, the CDR3 is TGCGCCAGCAGCCCCAGGACAGGGAGGGCAGATACGCAGTATTTT. Its translation is CASSPRTGRADTQYF.

The V gene is TRBV27, the J gene TRBJ2-5; D gene ambiguous. The CDR3 runs 13 residues. V was cut by 3 bases and J by 2 bases, with 7 bases left in between. Germline V CDR1 and CDR2: MNHEY, SMNVEV (reference sequence). The CDR3: CASSFTSQETQYF. As DNA, the CDR3 is TGTGCCAGCAGTTTTACTTCTCAAGAGACCCAGTACTTC.

A few counts support this clone. The chain employs TRBV6-5 and TRBJ1-1, with TRBD1 matching over 9 bases. The germline gives CDR1 MNHEY, CDR2 SVGAGI. The V and J ends lost 6 bases and 10 bases, in that order; junction bases with no gene match: 9. CDR3 length equals 13 residues. The CDR3 DNA is TGTGCCAGCAGAACAAACAGGGGGCCAGGAGCTTTCTTT. Its translation: CASRTNRGPGAFF.

This clone has a handful of counts. The rearrangement uses TRBV6-5 and TRBJ2-5; 7 bases agree with TRBD1. The J call may be incorrect, as the DNA end agrees better with TRBJ2-7. This CDR3 has 11 residues. Germline lookup yields CDR1 MNHEY and CDR2 SVGAGI. Written as DNA, the CDR3 is TGTGCCAGCAGGCAGGGGGACGAGCAGTACTTC. It translates to CASRQGDEQYF.

This clone has only a few counts. This chain uses TRBV30 with TRBJ2-2; D gene uncertain. The CDR3 consists of 14 residues. Trimming left V 0 bases short and J 4 bases short, with 9 bases between. The germline V gene has CDR1 GTSNPN and CDR2 SVGIG (reference sequence). CDR3 region: CAWSVTAPTGELFF. The DNA for the CDR3 is TGTGCCTGGAGTGTAACGGCTCCCACCGGGGAGCTGTTTTTT.

The chain couples TRBV2 to TRBJ1-5, with D possibly TRBD1 on 6 matching bases. V was pared by 1 base and J by 7 bases, with 11 bases between. Germline CDR1 is SNHLY and CDR2 is FYNNEI. The CDR3 consists of 14 residues. This CDR3 reads CASSEGNREQPQHF. For the CDR3, the DNA is TGTGCCAGCAGTGAAGGCAACAGGGAGCAGCCCCAGCATTTT. The variable domain in full, with the rest retrieved from reference TRBV2 and TRBJ1-5, is EPEVTQTPSHQVTQMGQEVILRCVPISNHLYFYWYRQILGQKVEFLVSFYNNEISEKSEIFDDQFSVERPDGSNFTLKIRSTKLEDSAMYFCASSEGNREQPQHFGDGTRLSIL.

V and J are TRBV19 and TRBJ1-2, with 7 bases aligning to TRBD1. The CDR3 spans 14 residues. Trimming removed 10 bases from V and 0 bases from J; junction bases left unmatched: 8. CDR1 is LNHDA, CDR2 SQIVND, per germline (reference sequence). The CDR3 region is CAIRATGANYGYTF. CDR3 in DNA: TGTGCCATCAGAGCAACAGGGGCTAACTATGGCTACACCTTC.

The chain has TRBV10-3 and TRBJ1-6, with D maybe TRBD1 (5 bases). Germline V gene lookup returns CDR1 ENHRY and CDR2 SYGVKD. V was pared by 6 bases and J by 10 bases, with 16 bases between. The CDR3 loop spans 14 amino acids. This CDR3 is CAIRTDSTGSPLHF. The CDR3 DNA follows: TGTGCCATCAGGACCGACAGCACCGGATCACCCCTCCACTTT.